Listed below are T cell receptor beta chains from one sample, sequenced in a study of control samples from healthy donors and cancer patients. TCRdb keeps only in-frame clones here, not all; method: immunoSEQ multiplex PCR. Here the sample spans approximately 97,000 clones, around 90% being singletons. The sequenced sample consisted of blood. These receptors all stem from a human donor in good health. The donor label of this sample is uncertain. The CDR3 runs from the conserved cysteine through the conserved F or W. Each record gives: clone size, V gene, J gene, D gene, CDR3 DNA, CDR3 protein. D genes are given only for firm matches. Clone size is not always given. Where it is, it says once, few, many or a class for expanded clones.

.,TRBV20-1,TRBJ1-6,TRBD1,TGCAGTGCCAGTTCCCGGGACAGGGGCATGAGCTCCTATAATTCACCCCTCCACTTT,CSASSRDRGMSSYNSPLHF
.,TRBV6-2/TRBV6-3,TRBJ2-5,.,TGTGCCAGCAGTTACTCTGGTGTGGAGACCCAGTACTTC,CASSYSGVETQYF
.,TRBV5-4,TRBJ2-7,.,TGTGCCAGCAGCCCAGGGCAGGGGGGCCCCAAGTCCTACGAGCAGTACTTC,CASSPGQGGPKSYEQYF
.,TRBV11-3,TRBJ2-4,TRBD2,TGTGCCAGCAGCTCACGGGGGGAGGTAGACATTCAGTACTTC,CASSSRGEVDIQYF
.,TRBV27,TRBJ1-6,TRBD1,TGTGCCAGCAGTTTCTCCGGGACAGGGACCAATTCACCCCTCCACTTT,CASSFSGTGTNSPLHF
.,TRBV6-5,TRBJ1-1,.,TGTGCCATCCGGGACACCTACCTGAACACTGAAGCTTTCTTT,CAIRDTYLNTEAFF
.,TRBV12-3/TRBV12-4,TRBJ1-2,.,TGTGCCAGCAGTTTAGTTCTATATGGCTACACCTTC,CASSLVLYGYTF
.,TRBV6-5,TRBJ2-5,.,TGTGCCAGCAGTTATGGGGTTTTGGAGACCCAGTACTTC,CASSYGVLETQYF
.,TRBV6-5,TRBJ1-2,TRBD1,TGTGCCAGCAGTCGAAAGGAAGGGGGCGAGGTTGGCTACACCTTC,CASSRKEGGEVGYTF
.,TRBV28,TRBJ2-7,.,TGTGCCAGCAGAGCCAGGGGCCGCTCCTACGAGCAGTACTTC,CASRARGRSYEQYF
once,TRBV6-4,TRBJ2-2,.,TGTGCCAGCAGCCTACTGGCGGGTGGGACCGGGGAGCTGTTTTTT,CASSLLAGGTGELFF
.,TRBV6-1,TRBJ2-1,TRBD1,TGTGCCAGCAGTGACTTTCGGGACAGGGGGCGAAATGAGCAGTTCTTC,CASSDFRDRGRNEQFF
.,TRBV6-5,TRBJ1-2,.,TGTGCCAGCGGCGAATTAACGGGTTGGCATGGCTACACCTTC,CASGELTGWHGYTF
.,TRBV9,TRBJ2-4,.,TGTGCCAGCAGCGTAGGGTTCGATGGGGACATTCAGTACTTC,CASSVGFDGDIQYF
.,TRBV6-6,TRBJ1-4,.,TGTGCCACTTCAAGGGGCGAGGGTGAAAAACTGTTTTTT,CATSRGEGEKLFF
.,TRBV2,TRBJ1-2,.,TGTGCCAGCAAAGAGGAAGACTTCCACTATGGCTACACCTTC,CASKEEDFHYGYTF
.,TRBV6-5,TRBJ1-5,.,TGTGCCAGCAGGGGGATCGATCAGCCCCAGCATTTT,CASRGIDQPQHF
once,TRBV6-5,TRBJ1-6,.,TGTGCCAGCAGCATTCTATCACCCCTCCACTTT,CASSILSPLHF
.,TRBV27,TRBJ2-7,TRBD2,TGTGCCAGCACTTCGGGGGGGTTCGAGCAGTACTTC,CASTSGGFEQYF
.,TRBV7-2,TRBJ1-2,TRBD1,TGTGCCAGCAGCCAAATGACAGGGGACTATGGCTACACCTTC,CASSQMTGDYGYTF
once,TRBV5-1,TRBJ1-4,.,TGCGCCAGCAGTTCTGGGTTGAGAGGAGGTCTGTTTTTT,CASSSGLRGGLFF
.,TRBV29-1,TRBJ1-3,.,TGCAGCGTTATGACTAGTTGGGGAAACACCATATATTTT,CSVMTSWGNTIYF
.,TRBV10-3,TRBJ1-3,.,TGTGCCACCCAACGGGTTTCTGGAAACACCATATATTTT,CATQRVSGNTIYF
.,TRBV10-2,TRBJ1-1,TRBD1,TGCGCCAGCGTCGGGACAGAGGAGGCTTTCTTT,CASVGTEEAFF
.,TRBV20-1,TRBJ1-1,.,TGCAGTGCTAGTAAAGACTCAACAACTGAAGCTTTCTTT,CSASKDSTTEAFF
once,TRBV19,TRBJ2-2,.,TGTGCCAGTAGTATGAGGGGGGGACCCGGGGAGCTGTTTTTT,CASSMRGGPGELFF
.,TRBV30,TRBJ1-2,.,TGTGCCTACCATTCTGGTTATGGCTACACCTTC,CAYHSGYGYTF
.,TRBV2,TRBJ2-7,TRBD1,TGTGCCAGCAGTGAGAGGACAGGGCGTTACGAGCAGTACTTC,CASSERTGRYEQYF
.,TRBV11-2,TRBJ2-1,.,TGTGCCAGCAGCCCTAGCTGGGGAAATGAGCAGTTCTTC,CASSPSWGNEQFF
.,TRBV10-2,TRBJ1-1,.,TGCGCCAGCAGTGAAGTAAGGTCGGTTAAGAACACTGAAGCTTTCTTT,CASSEVRSVKNTEAFF
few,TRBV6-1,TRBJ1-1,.,TGTGCCAGCAGTGAAGCGTCTTGGGCGAACACTGAAGCTTTCTTT,CASSEASWANTEAFF
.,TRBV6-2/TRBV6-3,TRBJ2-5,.,TGTGCCAGCAGCGTTGGGGGAGAGACCCAGTACTTC,CASSVGGETQYF
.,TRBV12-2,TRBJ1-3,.,TGTGCAAGTCGCTTCCCGGGACAGGGAATCGTACGTCGACCTTTTTCTGGAAACACCATATATTTT,CASRFPGQGIVRRPFSGNTIYF